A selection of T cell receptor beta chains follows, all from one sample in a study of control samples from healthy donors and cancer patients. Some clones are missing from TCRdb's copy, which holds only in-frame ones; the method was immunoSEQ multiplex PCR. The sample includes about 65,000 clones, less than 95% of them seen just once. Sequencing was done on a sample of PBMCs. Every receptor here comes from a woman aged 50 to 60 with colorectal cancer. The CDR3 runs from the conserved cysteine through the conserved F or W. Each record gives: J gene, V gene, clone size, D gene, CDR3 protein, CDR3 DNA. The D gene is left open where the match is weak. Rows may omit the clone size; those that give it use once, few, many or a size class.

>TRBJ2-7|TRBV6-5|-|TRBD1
CASSFTGGTGDAQYF
TGTGCCAGCAGTTTCACAGGGGGCACTGGTGACGCGCAGTACTTC
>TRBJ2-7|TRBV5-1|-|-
CASSLQDSAYEQYF
TGCGCCAGCAGCTTGCAGGACTCAGCCTACGAGCAGTACTTC
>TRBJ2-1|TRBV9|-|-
CASSVPGSYNEQFF
TGTGCCAGCAGCGTACCAGGGTCCTACAATGAGCAGTTCTTC
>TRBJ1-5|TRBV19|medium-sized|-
CASSIRTASNQPQHF
TGTGCCAGTAGTATTCGGACAGCTAGCAATCAGCCCCAGCATTTT
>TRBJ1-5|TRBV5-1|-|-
CASSLTGRDF
TGCGCCAGCAGCTTGACAGGGCGGGATTTT
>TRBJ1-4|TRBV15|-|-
CATSSGTAPNEKLFF
TGTGCCACCAGCAGTGGAACAGCTCCTAATGAAAAACTGTTTTTT
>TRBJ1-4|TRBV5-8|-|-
CASSAGRGFIEKLFF
TGTGCCAGCAGCGCGGGTAGGGGTTTTATTGAAAAACTGTTTTTT
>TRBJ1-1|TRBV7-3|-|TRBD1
CASSPGTGWNTEAFF
TGTGCCAGCAGCCCTGGGACAGGGTGGAACACTGAAGCTTTCTTT
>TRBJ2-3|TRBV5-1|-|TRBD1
CASARRRDRDTDTQYF
TGCGCCAGCGCTCGCCGCCGGGACAGGGACACAGATACGCAGTATTTT
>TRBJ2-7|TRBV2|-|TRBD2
CASSQTSVAAYEQYF
TGTGCCAGCAGCCAAACTAGCGTTGCCGCCTACGAGCAGTACTTC
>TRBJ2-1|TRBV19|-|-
CASSPRVESDEQFF
TGTGCCAGTAGTCCTAGGGTAGAGTCAGATGAGCAGTTCTTC
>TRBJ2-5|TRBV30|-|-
CAGDGGGGEGETQYF
TGTGCCGGGGACGGGGGTGGGGGCGAGGGAGAGACCCAGTACTTC
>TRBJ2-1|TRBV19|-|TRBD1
CASSQDRGLGEQFF
TGTGCCAGTAGTCAGGACAGGGGGCTTGGTGAGCAGTTCTTC
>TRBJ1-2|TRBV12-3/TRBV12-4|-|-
CASTSPGVRGYTF
TGTGCCAGCACCTCACCGGGGGTGAGGGGCTACACCTTC
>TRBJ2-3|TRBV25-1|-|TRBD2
CASSTSGGTDTQYF
TGTGCCAGTTCGACTAGCGGGGGCACAGATACGCAGTATTTT
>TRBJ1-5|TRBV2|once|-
CASSIQRPGGANQPQHF
TGTGCCAGCAGTATCCAACGGCCAGGTGGGGCCAATCAGCCCCAGCATTTT
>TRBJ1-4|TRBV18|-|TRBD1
CASSPDRAGANEKLFF
TGTGCCAGCTCACCCGACAGGGCCGGGGCTAATGAAAAACTGTTTTTT
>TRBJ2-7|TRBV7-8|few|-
CASSLRATYEQYF
TGTGCCAGCAGCTTACGCGCTACCTACGAGCAGTACTTC
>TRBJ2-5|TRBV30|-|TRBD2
CAWNSGVVETQYF
TGTGCCTGGAATAGCGGGGTTGTTGAGACCCAGTACTTC
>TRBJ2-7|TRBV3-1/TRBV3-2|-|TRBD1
CASSQTTGISYEQYF
TGTGCCAGCAGCCAAACGACAGGGATCTCCTACGAGCAGTACTTC
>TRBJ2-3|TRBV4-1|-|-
CASSPTGMPGWGDTQYF
TGCGCCAGCAGCCCTACAGGAATGCCGGGATGGGGGGATACGCAGTATTTT
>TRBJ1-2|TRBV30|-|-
CAWSKGHYGYTF
TGTGCCTGGAGTAAAGGGCACTATGGCTACACCTTC
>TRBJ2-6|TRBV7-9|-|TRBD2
CASSPSGSLSSGANVLTF
TGTGCCAGCAGCCCCAGCGGGAGCCTGAGCTCTGGGGCCAACGTCCTGACTTTC
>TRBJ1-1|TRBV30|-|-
CAGSRLNTEAFF
TGTGCCGGAAGCAGGCTGAACACTGAAGCTTTCTTT
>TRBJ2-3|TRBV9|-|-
CASSPRSGPTDTQYF
TGTGCCAGCAGCCCCCGTTCGGGACCCACAGATACGCAGTATTTT
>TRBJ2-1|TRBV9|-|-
CASSGRRAYNEQFF
TGTGCCAGCAGCGGTAGGCGTGCTTACAATGAGCAGTTCTTC
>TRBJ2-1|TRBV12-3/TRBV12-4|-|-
CASSSGVSNEQFF
TGTGCCAGCAGTTCCGGGGTTTCTAATGAGCAGTTCTTC
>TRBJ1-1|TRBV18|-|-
CASSLRVDLTEAFF
TGTGCCAGCTCACTAAGGGTCGATCTCACTGAAGCTTTCTTT
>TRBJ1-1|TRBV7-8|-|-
CASSTDGRAGTEAFF
TGTGCCAGCAGTACCGACGGGCGGGCGGGCACTGAAGCTTTCTTT
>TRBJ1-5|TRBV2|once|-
CASSSDSNSNQPQHF
TGTGCCAGCAGTTCGGACAGCAATAGCAATCAGCCCCAGCATTTT
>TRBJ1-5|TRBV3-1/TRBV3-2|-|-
CASSQDPPGHYSNQPQHF
TGTGCCAGCAGCCAAGACCCGCCGGGACACTATAGCAATCAGCCCCAGCATTTT
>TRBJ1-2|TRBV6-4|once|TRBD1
CASRRTGDQGYTF
TGTGCCAGCAGACGGACAGGGGATCAAGGCTACACCTTC
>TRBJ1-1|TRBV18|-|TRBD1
CASSPGQGTEAFF
TGTGCCAGCTCACCCGGACAGGGGACTGAAGCTTTCTTT
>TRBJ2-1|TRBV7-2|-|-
CASSLVRQSSYNEQFF
TGTGCCAGCAGCTTAGTAAGACAGAGCTCCTACAATGAGCAGTTCTTC
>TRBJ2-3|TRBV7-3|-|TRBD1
CASSQGDSRAIVTDTQYF
TGTGCCAGCAGCCAGGGGGACAGTCGCGCTATTGTAACAGATACGCAGTATTTT
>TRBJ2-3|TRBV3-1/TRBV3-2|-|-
CASSLRGTSTDTQYF
TGTGCCAGCAGCCTCAGGGGGACTAGCACAGATACGCAGTATTTT
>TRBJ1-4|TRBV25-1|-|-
CASSSDRDGNEKLFF
TGTGCCAGCAGTTCAGACCGGGACGGAAATGAAAAACTGTTTTTT
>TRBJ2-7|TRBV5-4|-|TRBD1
CASSPSGQGSYEQYF
TGTGCCAGCAGCCCGTCGGGACAGGGTAGTTACGAGCAGTACTTC
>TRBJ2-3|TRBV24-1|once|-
CATSEGSTDTQYF
TGTGCCACCAGTGAGGGATCAACAGATACGCAGTATTTT
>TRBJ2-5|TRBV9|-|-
CASSASNTGTQYF
TGTGCCAGCAGCGCTAGCAACACCGGGACCCAGTACTTC
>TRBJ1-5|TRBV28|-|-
CASSLSGSNQPQHF
TGTGCCAGCAGTTTGAGCGGGTCAAATCAGCCCCAGCATTTT
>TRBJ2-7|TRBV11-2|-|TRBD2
CASSLDQVQRGTSYEQYF
TGTGCCAGCAGCTTAGATCAGGTCCAGCGGGGGACCTCCTACGAGCAGTACTTC